The rows below give T cell receptor beta chains drawn from one sample of a study of shared clonotypes between healthy human individuals. Produced via immunoSEQ multiplex PCR; TCRdb's table is partial and in-frame only. This sample has fewer than 800,000 clones; around 90% occur once, and the top ten carry approximately 25%. The sample consisted of naive CD8+ T cells sorted from blood. These receptors all stem from a man aged 25 to 40 in good health. Both conserved end residues are part of each CDR3. The order of the fields is CDR3 protein, CDR3 DNA, clone size, J gene, V gene, D gene. The D gene is left open where the match is weak. Clone size is not always given. Where it is, it says once, few, many or a class for expanded clones.

cdr3_aa: CASSAGGSTYEQYF
cdr3_nt: TGTGCCAGCTCCGCCGGGGGGAGCACCTACGAGCAGTACTTC
clone_size: once
j_call: TRBJ2-7
v_call: TRBV9
d_call: TRBD2

cdr3_aa: CASSIAGRGAGELFF
cdr3_nt: TGTGCCAGTAGTATCGCCGGAAGAGGGGCCGGGGAGCTGTTTTTT
clone_size: NA
j_call: TRBJ2-2
v_call: TRBV19
d_call: NA

cdr3_aa: CASSSRTGRDGYTF
cdr3_nt: TGTGCCAGCAGCTCCCGGACAGGGAGGGATGGCTACACCTTC
clone_size: once
j_call: TRBJ1-2
v_call: TRBV5-5
d_call: TRBD1

cdr3_aa: CASSFGYSQGNEQFF
cdr3_nt: TGTGCCAGCAGCTTCGGCTACTCCCAAGGAAATGAGCAGTTCTTC
clone_size: NA
j_call: TRBJ2-1
v_call: TRBV5-4
d_call: NA

cdr3_aa: CASSPTSTGELFF
cdr3_nt: TGTGCCAGCAGCCCGACTAGCACCGGGGAGCTGTTTTTT
clone_size: NA
j_call: TRBJ2-2
v_call: TRBV7-9
d_call: NA

cdr3_aa: CASSPGLAEDTQYF
cdr3_nt: TGTGCCAGCAGCCCAGGACTAGCTGAAGATACGCAGTATTTT
clone_size: NA
j_call: TRBJ2-3
v_call: TRBV7-2
d_call: TRBD2

cdr3_aa: CASTPLAGGPYTQYF
cdr3_nt: TGTGCCAGTACCCCCCTAGCGGGAGGGCCATATACGCAGTATTTT
clone_size: NA
j_call: TRBJ2-3
v_call: TRBV19
d_call: TRBD2

cdr3_aa: CASSDSTGGPDTQYF
cdr3_nt: TGTGCCAGCAGTGACTCAACAGGGGGCCCAGATACGCAGTATTTT
clone_size: medium-sized
j_call: TRBJ2-3
v_call: TRBV6-4
d_call: TRBD1

cdr3_aa: CASSLTPGGSGSSYEQYF
cdr3_nt: TGTGCCAGCAGCTTAACACCAGGAGGTAGCGGGAGTTCATACGAGCAGTACTTC
clone_size: once
j_call: TRBJ2-7
v_call: TRBV7-3
d_call: TRBD2

cdr3_aa: CASSIGGSGTDTQYF
cdr3_nt: TGTGCCAGTAGTATCGGCGGGAGTGGCACAGATACGCAGTATTTT
clone_size: NA
j_call: TRBJ2-3
v_call: TRBV19
d_call: TRBD2

cdr3_aa: CASSQDGGAGGYNEQFF
cdr3_nt: TGCGCCAGCAGCCAAGATGGGGGGGCGGGAGGTTACAATGAGCAGTTCTTC
clone_size: NA
j_call: TRBJ2-1
v_call: TRBV4-1
d_call: TRBD2

cdr3_aa: CSVVGNTGELFF
cdr3_nt: TGCAGCGTTGTGGGGAACACCGGGGAGCTGTTTTTT
clone_size: NA
j_call: TRBJ2-2
v_call: TRBV29-1
d_call: NA

cdr3_aa: CASISTDSTQYF
cdr3_nt: TGTGCCAGCATCTCGACAGACAGTACGCAGTATTTT
clone_size: NA
j_call: TRBJ2-3
v_call: TRBV5-6
d_call: NA

cdr3_aa: CATAGTSGTSTYGEQFF
cdr3_nt: TGTGCCACGGCCGGGACTAGCGGGACGTCAACCTACGGTGAGCAGTTCTTC
clone_size: NA
j_call: TRBJ2-1
v_call: TRBV15
d_call: TRBD2

cdr3_aa: CASSAPGTGELFF
cdr3_nt: TGCGCCAGCAGCGCTCCGGGAACCGGGGAGCTGTTTTTT
clone_size: NA
j_call: TRBJ2-2
v_call: TRBV5-1
d_call: NA

cdr3_aa: CAIGRLAGGSSYNEQFF
cdr3_nt: TGTGCCATCGGGAGACTAGCGGGAGGCAGCTCCTACAATGAGCAGTTCTTC
clone_size: NA
j_call: TRBJ2-1
v_call: TRBV10-3
d_call: TRBD2

cdr3_aa: CASRSPGTRDLNTEAFF
cdr3_nt: TGTGCCAGCAGAAGTCCCGGGACGAGAGATTTGAACACTGAAGCTTTCTTT
clone_size: NA
j_call: TRBJ1-1
v_call: TRBV28
d_call: NA

cdr3_aa: CASSGAPGSGTGELFF
cdr3_nt: TGTGCCAGCAGCGGCGCCCCAGGGTCTGGCACCGGGGAGCTGTTTTTT
clone_size: NA
j_call: TRBJ2-2
v_call: TRBV5-5
d_call: NA

cdr3_aa: CASRVQGASNQPQHF
cdr3_nt: TGTGCCAGCAGGGTACAGGGGGCGTCCAATCAGCCCCAGCATTTT
clone_size: NA
j_call: TRBJ1-5
v_call: TRBV28
d_call: TRBD1

cdr3_aa: CASSLSSYHGYTF
cdr3_nt: TGTGCCAGCAGCTTATCCTCTTATCATGGCTACACCTTC
clone_size: NA
j_call: TRBJ1-2
v_call: TRBV5-5
d_call: NA

cdr3_aa: CSVEDPGYEQYF
cdr3_nt: TGCAGCGTTGAAGATCCCGGATACGAGCAGTACTTC
clone_size: NA
j_call: TRBJ2-7
v_call: TRBV29-1
d_call: NA

cdr3_aa: CATGIRGDSYEQYF
cdr3_nt: TGTGCCACCGGGATTAGGGGGGATTCCTACGAGCAGTACTTC
clone_size: NA
j_call: TRBJ2-7
v_call: TRBV15
d_call: NA

cdr3_aa: CSVEGGRDTGTDTQYF
cdr3_nt: TGCAGCGTTGAAGGCGGGAGAGACACTGGCACAGATACGCAGTATTTT
clone_size: NA
j_call: TRBJ2-3
v_call: TRBV29-1
d_call: TRBD2

cdr3_aa: CASSTSGELDTQYF
cdr3_nt: TGCGCCAGCAGTACTAGCGGGGAGTTGGATACGCAGTATTTT
clone_size: NA
j_call: TRBJ2-3
v_call: TRBV10-2
d_call: TRBD2

cdr3_aa: CASSVELGDREGPDNEQFF
cdr3_nt: TGTGCCAGCAGCGTAGAGCTGGGGGACAGGGAGGGGCCAGACAATGAGCAGTTCTTC
clone_size: NA
j_call: TRBJ2-1
v_call: TRBV9
d_call: TRBD1

cdr3_aa: CASSLFGDTQYF
cdr3_nt: TGTGCCAGCAGCTTGTTCGGAGATACGCAGTATTTT
clone_size: NA
j_call: TRBJ2-3
v_call: TRBV7-3
d_call: NA

cdr3_aa: CAWSVLRDSIYEQYF
cdr3_nt: TGTGCCTGGAGTGTACTTAGGGACAGCATCTACGAGCAGTACTTC
clone_size: NA
j_call: TRBJ2-7
v_call: TRBV30
d_call: TRBD1